This entry lists 9 T cell receptor beta chains sequenced from one sample in a study of Tregs in tolerant kidney transplant recipients (dated by TCRdb to about 2019). The meaning of the sample's time point label: 6 months after combined kidney and bone marrow transplant. Related donors were used in the transplants with nonmyeloablative bone marrow transplantation, and mixed chimerism was transient in the human trials. The method behind the library was the immunoSEQ multiplex PCR assay. TCRdb took this table from immuneACCESS and kept in-frame rearrangements with V and J called. Such tables lack part of the clones; where checked against another copy, unresolved V genes explain under half of the gap, and the rest is unexplained. This sample's table contains about 23,000 clones. Jointly, the top ten make up roughly 3.7% of the sample. The sequencing here drew on CD4+ T cells from blood (PBMCs), taken 6 months after the transplant. These receptors came from a human patient who received a combined kidney and bone marrow transplant. After a transplant, the donor of the graft may account for some T cells.

Points on this clone: The sequence runs out 3 residues before the end of the CDR3; the remainder is reconstructed from the germline J gene. The chain recombines TRBV7-2 with TRBJ1-4; possibly TRBD1 for D (6 bases). The germline CDR1 and CDR2 sequences are SGHTA and FQGNSA. Trimming removed 0 bases from V and 3 bases from J, with 17 bases in between. The CDR3 extends over 18 amino acids. CDR3 amino acids: CASSLAGAGLVANEKLFF. The sequenced part of the CDR3 DNA is TGTGCCAGCAGCTTAGCGGGGGCAGGGCTTGTGGCTAATGAAAAA.

Comment on this clone: The CDR3 end falls 3 residues outside the read, so it is completed with the germline J gene. The chain joins TRBV11-2 to TRBJ2-3, with D perhaps TRBD2 (5 bases). CDR3 length: 13 amino acids. The germline gives CDR1 SGHAT, CDR2 FQNNGV. With 6 bases removed from V and 6 bases from J, the gap between germline ends came to 13 bases. The CDR3: CASRTLRVDTQYF. The CDR3 DNA, read in part, is TGTGCCAGCAGGACTCTGCGGGTGGATACG.

As to this clone: The CDR3 end lies 3 residues beyond the end of the read and is filled in from the germline J gene. V is TRBV5-1 and J is TRBJ2-3; D gene unclear. The CDR3 runs 13 residues. From germline, CDR1 is SGHRS and CDR2 YFSETQ. The ends were cut back, 5 bases at V and 1 base at J, with 8 bases in the middle. CDR3 DNA, as far as it was read: TGCGCCAGCAGTTTTCGGGGCACAGATACG. Amino acids: CASSFRGTDT. The whole CDR3 sequence is CASSFRGTDTQYF.

Details on this clone: The read comes to an end 3 residues before the CDR3 does, leaving the germline J gene to fill in the end. This sequence joins TRBV19 and TRBJ2-3; D might be TRBD2 (6 bases). The ends were cut back, 8 bases at V and 5 bases at J, with 11 bases in the middle. CDR3 length: 12 amino acids. Per the germline V gene, CDR1 is LNHDA and CDR2 is SQIVND (reference sequence). The sequenced part of the CDR3 DNA is TGTGCCAGTGGAGGGCCTGGAGATACG. It codes for CASGGPGDT. The whole CDR3 protein reads CASGGPGDTQYF.

About this clone itself: Read data end 3 residues before the CDR3 end; the end is taken from the germline J gene. V usage is TRBV20-1 and J usage is TRBJ2-2, with TRBD1 as a possible D gene (6 bases). Germline lookup yields CDR1 DFQATT and CDR2 SNEGSKA (reference sequence). The V gene lost 0 bases and the J gene lost 4 bases, with 12 bases spanning the gap. This CDR3 has 15 residues. The CDR3: CSARDPGHRTGELFF. Partial CDR3 DNA: TGCAGTGCTAGAGACCCGGGACATCGCACCGGGGAG.

In the case of this clone: The read finishes 3 residues shy of the CDR3 end, and the germline J gene is used to complete it. This chain links TRBV5-1 with TRBJ2-7; 8 nucleotides align to TRBD2. CDR3 length: 16 residues. The V gene's germline CDR1 is SGHRS and CDR2 YFSETQ. The V gene end was trimmed by 0 bases and the J gene end by 1 base; junction bases not matched to a gene: 6. CDR3 amino acids: CASSLVYGGVSYEQYF. The part of the CDR3 DNA that was read is TGCGCCAGCAGCTTGGTTTACGGGGGGGTGTCCTACGAG.

To note about this clone: The CDR3 is cut off 3 residues early in the read; its end comes from the germline J gene. This rearrangement joins TRBV20-1 to TRBJ2-1; the D gene is possibly TRBD2 (6 bases). The germline CDR1 and CDR2 sequences are DFQATT and SNEGSKA (reference sequence). There are 17 residues in the CDR3. The V gene lost 0 bases and the J gene lost 7 bases, with 22 bases spanning the gap. The sequenced CDR3 bases are TGCAGTGCTAGAGATCTAGGAGGGTGGAGGGGAGTAAATGAG. Amino acids: CSARDLGGWRGVNE. The entire CDR3 protein is CSARDLGGWRGVNEQFF.

Comments on this clone: The CDR3 end falls 3 residues outside the read, so it is completed with the germline J gene. The rearrangement joins TRBV5-1 to TRBJ1-2, with no clear D. The V gene lost 5 bases and the J gene lost 7 bases, with 15 bases spanning the gap. The CDR3 totals 13 residues. Germline CDR1 SGHRS, CDR2 YFSETQ. CDR3 DNA, as far as it was read: TGCGCCAGCAGTTCTGTCCCGTCGGGTGGC. Amino acid sequence: CASSSVPSGG. The CDR3 in its entirety is CASSSVPSGGYTF.

With respect to this clone: The missing CDR3 end, 3 residues past where the read stops, is filled in from the germline J gene. This chain links TRBV20-1 with TRBJ2-7, with 10 bases that match TRBD2. This CDR3 is built from 18 residues. Germline lookup yields CDR1 DFQATT and CDR2 SNEGSKA (reference sequence). With V trimmed by 0 bases and J by 1 base, 12 bases remained unmatched. Incomplete CDR3 DNA: TGCAGTGCTAGAGATCACTTAGCCTGGACTAGCGGTTCCTACGAG. Residues: CSARDHLAWTSGSYE. The whole CDR3 is CSARDHLAWTSGSYEQYF.